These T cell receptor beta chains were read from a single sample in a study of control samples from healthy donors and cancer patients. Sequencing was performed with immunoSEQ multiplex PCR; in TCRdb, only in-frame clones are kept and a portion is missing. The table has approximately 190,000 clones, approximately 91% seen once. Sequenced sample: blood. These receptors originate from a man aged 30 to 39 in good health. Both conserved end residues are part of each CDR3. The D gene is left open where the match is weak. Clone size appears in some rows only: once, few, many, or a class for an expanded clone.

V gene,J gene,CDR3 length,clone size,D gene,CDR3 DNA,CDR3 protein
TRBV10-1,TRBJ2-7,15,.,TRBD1,TGCGCCAGCAGTGCCCATGGACAGGGAAGAGACGAGCAGTACTTC,CASSAHGQGRDEQYF
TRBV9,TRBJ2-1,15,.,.,TGTGCCAGCAGCGTAGAGGAGCGGAGGTACAATGAGCAGTTCTTC,CASSVEERRYNEQFF
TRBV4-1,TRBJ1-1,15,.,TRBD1,TGCGCCAGCAGCCAAGTCGTGGGACAGGGGACTGAAGCTTTCTTT,CASSQVVGQGTEAFF
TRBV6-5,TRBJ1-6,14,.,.,TGTGCCAGCAGTTTAGGCAGGGACCATTCACCCCTCCACTTT,CASSLGRDHSPLHF
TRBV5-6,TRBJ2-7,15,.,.,TGTGCCAGCAGCTTGGGGGGCAGCTCCTCCTACGAGCAGTACTTC,CASSLGGSSSYEQYF
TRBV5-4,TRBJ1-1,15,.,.,TGTGCCAGCAGCTTGGGAGGTGCGGCGAACACTGAAGCTTTCTTT,CASSLGGAANTEAFF
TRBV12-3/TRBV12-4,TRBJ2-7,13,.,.,TGTGCCAGCAGTTTATCCTCAACCTACGAGCAGTACTTC,CASSLSSTYEQYF
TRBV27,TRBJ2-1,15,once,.,TGTGCCAGCAGTAGAGAAATGATCCCCGAGGGTGAGCAGTTCTTC,CASSREMIPEGEQFF
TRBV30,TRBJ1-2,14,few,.,TGTGCCTGGAGCGACGGACGGGGTGTCTATGGCTACACCTTC,CAWSDGRGVYGYTF
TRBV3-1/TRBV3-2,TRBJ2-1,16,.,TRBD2,TGTGCCAGCAGCCAAGGGAGACTAGCGGGGTACAATGAGCAGTTCTTC,CASSQGRLAGYNEQFF
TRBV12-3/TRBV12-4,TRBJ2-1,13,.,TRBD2,TGTGCCAGCAGTTTTAGCGGGGGGAATGAGCAGTTCTTC,CASSFSGGNEQFF
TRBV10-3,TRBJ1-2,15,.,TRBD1,TGTGCCATCAGTGAGGCACAGGGGGCCGCCTATGGCTACACCTTC,CAISEAQGAAYGYTF
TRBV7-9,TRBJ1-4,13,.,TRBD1,TGTGCCAGCAGCTTGGGACAGGGTGAAAAACTGTTTTTT,CASSLGQGEKLFF
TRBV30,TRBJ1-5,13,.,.,TGTGCCTGGAGTAGGGGGATGGATCAGCCCCAGCATTTT,CAWSRGMDQPQHF
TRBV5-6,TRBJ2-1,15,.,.,TGTGCCAGCAGCTTGGGCAGGGGGGTCCACAATGAGCAGTTCTTC,CASSLGRGVHNEQFF
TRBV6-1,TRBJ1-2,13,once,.,TGTGCCAGCAGTGAAATGGCAGGGCGGGACTACACCTTC,CASSEMAGRDYTF
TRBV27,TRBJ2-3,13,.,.,TGTGCCAGCAGTTTTCAGGGCTCGAATACGCAGTATTTT,CASSFQGSNTQYF
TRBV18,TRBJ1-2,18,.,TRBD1,TGTGCCAGCTCACCACTTGGGGCAGGGGGCGAAGCTGACTATGGCTACACCTTC,CASSPLGAGGEADYGYTF
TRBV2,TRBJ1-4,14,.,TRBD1,TGTGCCAGCAACGGACAGGGGGGGAAGGAAAAACTGTTTTTT,CASNGQGGKEKLFF
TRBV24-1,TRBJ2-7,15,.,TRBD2,TGTGCCACCAGTGATTCCCGGACTAGCCTCTACGAGCAGTACTTC,CATSDSRTSLYEQYF
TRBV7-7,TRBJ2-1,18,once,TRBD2,TGTGCCAGCAGCTTTTCTCTGGGGACGAGCGGGGGGGCCCATGAGCAGTTCTTC,CASSFSLGTSGGAHEQFF
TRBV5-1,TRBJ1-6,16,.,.,TGCGCCAGCAGCTTGGACAGAAGCTCCTATAATTCACCCCTCCACTTT,CASSLDRSSYNSPLHF
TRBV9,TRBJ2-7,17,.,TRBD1,TGTGCCAGCAGCGTAGGATTGGGGGCAGGGGGCGGGTACGAGCAGTACTTC,CASSVGLGAGGGYEQYF
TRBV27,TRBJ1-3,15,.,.,TGTGCCAGCAGTAGTTTCGACAGAATTGGAAACACCATATATTTT,CASSSFDRIGNTIYF
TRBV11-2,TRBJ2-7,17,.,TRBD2,TGTGCCAGCAGCTTAGATCTCTTGGGACTAGCGAGGCACGAGCAGTACTTC,CASSLDLLGLARHEQYF
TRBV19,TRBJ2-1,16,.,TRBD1,TGTGCCAGTAGTGGACGGACAGGGGACAATTATTATGAGCAGTTCTTC,CASSGRTGDNYYEQFF
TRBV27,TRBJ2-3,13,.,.,TGTGCCAGCAGTTTGGTCGACACAGATACGCAGTATTTT,CASSLVDTDTQYF
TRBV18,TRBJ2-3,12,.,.,TGTGCCAGCTCAGAAGGGACAGATACGCAGTATTTT,CASSEGTDTQYF
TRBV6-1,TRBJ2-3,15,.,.,TGTGCCAGCAGTGACCGTGGAGAGGGCACAGATACGCAGTATTTT,CASSDRGEGTDTQYF
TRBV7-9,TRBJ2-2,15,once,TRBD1,TGTGCCAGCAGACCCGGGACAGGGGGTGGCGGGGAGCTGTTTTTT,CASRPGTGGGGELFF
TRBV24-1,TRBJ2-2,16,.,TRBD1,TGTGCCACCAGTCATAGGGGACAGGGGAACACCGGGGAGCTGTTTTTT,CATSHRGQGNTGELFF
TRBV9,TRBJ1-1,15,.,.,TGTGCCAGCAGCGTAGTAGGTTTAGGGGCCACTGAAGCTTTCTTT,CASSVVGLGATEAFF
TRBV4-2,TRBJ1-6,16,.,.,TGTGCCAGCAGCCAAGGGCAGGGTGTGAGTTATTCACCCCTCCACTTT,CASSQGQGVSYSPLHF
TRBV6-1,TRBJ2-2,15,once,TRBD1,TGTGCCAGCAGTGAACAGGGGGCGAACACCGGGGAGCTGTTTTTT,CASSEQGANTGELFF
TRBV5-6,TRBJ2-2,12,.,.,TGTGCCAGCAGCCCAGGGACCGGGGAGCTGTTTTTT,CASSPGTGELFF
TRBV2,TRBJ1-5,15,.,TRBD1,TGTGCCAGCAACCTACAGGGGGGTTTCAATCAGCCCCAGCATTTT,CASNLQGGFNQPQHF
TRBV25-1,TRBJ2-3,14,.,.,TGTGCCAGCAGTCTCAACAACAGGGCAGATACGCAGTATTTT,CASSLNNRADTQYF
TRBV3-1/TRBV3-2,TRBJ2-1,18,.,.,TGTGCCAGCAGCCACCCGGGAACCCCCCTAACTATACACAATGAGCAGTTCTTC,CASSHPGTPLTIHNEQFF
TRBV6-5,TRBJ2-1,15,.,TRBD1,TGTGCCAGCCGGGTAGCGACAGGGGCTGGGGCGGAGCAGTTCTTC,CASRVATGAGAEQFF
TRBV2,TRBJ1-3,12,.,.,TGTGCCAGCAGTTTATTGGGAAACACCATATATTTT,CASSLLGNTIYF
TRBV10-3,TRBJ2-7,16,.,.,TGTGCCATCAGTGAGTCAAAAGTCCTACCACGGTACGAGCAGTACTTC,CAISESKVLPRYEQYF
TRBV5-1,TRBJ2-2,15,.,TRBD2,TGCGCCAGCAGCTTGGCACTAGCGGACACCGGGGAGCTGTTTTTT,CASSLALADTGELFF
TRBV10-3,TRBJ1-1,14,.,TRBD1,TGTGCCATCAGTGTAGGGACAGGGAACACTGAAGCTTTCTTT,CAISVGTGNTEAFF
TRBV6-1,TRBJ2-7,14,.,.,TGTGCCAGCAGTGAAGCGGCGACATCCTACGAGCAGTACTTC,CASSEAATSYEQYF
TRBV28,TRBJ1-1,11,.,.,TGTGCCACCGAAGGACAGAATGAAGCTTTCTTT,CATEGQNEAFF
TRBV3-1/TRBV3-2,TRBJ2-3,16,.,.,TGTGCCAGCAGCCAAGTGGGAGGGGGGGCCGAGAATACGCAGTATTTT,CASSQVGGGAENTQYF